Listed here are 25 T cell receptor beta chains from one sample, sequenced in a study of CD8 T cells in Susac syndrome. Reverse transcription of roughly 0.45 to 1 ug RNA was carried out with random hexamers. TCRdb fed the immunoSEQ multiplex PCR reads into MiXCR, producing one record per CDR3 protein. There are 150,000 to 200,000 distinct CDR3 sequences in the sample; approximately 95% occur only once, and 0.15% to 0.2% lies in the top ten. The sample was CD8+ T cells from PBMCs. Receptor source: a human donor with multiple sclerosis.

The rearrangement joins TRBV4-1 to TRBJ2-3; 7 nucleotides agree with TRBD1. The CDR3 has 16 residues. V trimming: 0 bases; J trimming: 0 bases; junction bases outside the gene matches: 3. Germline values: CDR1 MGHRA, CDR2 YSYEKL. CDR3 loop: CASSQDGGQSTDTQYF. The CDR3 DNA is TGCGCCAGCAGCCAAGATGGGGGACAGAGCACAGATACGCAGTATTTT.

Here the CDR3 reads CASSRDRASYEQYF. CDR3 DNA sequence: TGCGCCAGCAGCCGGGACAGGGCGTCCTACGAGCAGTACTTC. The chain combines TRBV5-1 with TRBJ2-7; 9 bases match TRBD1. This CDR3 comprises 14 residues. J was trimmed by 1 base and V by 4 bases; bases with no gene match: 3. Germline lookup yields CDR1 SGHRS and CDR2 YFSETQ.

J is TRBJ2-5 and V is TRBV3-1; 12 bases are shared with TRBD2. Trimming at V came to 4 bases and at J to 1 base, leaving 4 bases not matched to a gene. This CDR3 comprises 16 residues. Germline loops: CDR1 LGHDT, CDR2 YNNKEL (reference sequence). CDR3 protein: CASSLGTSGFQETQYF. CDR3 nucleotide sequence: TGTGCCAGCAGCCTGGGGACTAGCGGGTTCCAAGAGACCCAGTACTTC.

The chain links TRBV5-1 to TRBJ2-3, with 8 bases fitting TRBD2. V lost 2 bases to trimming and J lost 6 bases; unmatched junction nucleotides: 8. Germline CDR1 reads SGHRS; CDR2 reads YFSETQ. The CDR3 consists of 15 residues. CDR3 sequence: CASSLGSGVGDTQYF. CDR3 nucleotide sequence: TGCGCCAGCAGCTTAGGTAGCGGGGTCGGCGATACGCAGTATTTT.

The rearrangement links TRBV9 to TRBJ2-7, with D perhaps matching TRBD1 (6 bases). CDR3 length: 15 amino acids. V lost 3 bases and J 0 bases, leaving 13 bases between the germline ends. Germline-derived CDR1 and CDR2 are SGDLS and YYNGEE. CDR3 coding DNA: TGTGCCAGCAGCGCAAATTCAGGGGACTCCTACGAGCAGTACTTC. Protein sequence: CASSANSGDSYEQYF.

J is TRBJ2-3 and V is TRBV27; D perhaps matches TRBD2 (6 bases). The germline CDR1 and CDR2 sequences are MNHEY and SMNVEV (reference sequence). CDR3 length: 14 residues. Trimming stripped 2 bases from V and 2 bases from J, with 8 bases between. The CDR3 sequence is CASSLGGITDTQYF. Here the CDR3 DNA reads TGTGCCAGCAGTTTAGGCGGGATCACAGATACGCAGTATTTT.

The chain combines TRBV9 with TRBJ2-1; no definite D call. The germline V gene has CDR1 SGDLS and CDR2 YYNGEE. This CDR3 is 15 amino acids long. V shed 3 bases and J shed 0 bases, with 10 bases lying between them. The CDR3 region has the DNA TGTGCCAGCAGCGCGACCGGGTCCTCCTACAATGAGCAGTTCTTC. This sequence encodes CASSATGSSYNEQFF.

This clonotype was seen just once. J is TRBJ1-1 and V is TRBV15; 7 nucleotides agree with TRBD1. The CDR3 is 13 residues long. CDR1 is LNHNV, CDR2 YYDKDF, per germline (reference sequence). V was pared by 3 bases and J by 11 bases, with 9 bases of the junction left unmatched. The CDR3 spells CATSRGTGDTAFF. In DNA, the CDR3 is TGTGCCACCAGCAGGGGAACAGGGGACACGGCTTTCTTT.

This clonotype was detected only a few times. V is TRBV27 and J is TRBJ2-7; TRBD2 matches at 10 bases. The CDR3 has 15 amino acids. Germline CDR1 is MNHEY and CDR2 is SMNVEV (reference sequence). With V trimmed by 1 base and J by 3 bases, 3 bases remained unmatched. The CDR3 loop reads CASSLLASGSYEQYF. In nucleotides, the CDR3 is TGTGCCAGCAGTTTATTAGCTAGCGGGAGCTACGAGCAGTACTTC.

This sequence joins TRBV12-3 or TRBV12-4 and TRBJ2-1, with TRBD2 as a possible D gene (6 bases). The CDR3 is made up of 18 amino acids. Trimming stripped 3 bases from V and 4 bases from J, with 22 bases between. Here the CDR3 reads CASSFWYSGSGGYNEQFF. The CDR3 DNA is TGTGCCAGCAGTTTCTGGTATTCGGGGAGTGGGGGGTACAATGAGCAGTTCTTC.

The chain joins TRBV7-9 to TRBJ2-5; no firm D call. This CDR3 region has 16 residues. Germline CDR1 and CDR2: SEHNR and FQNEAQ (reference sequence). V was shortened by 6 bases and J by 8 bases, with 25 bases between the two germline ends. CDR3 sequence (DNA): TGTGCCAGCAGTTGTGCTCCACACCAATCAGGCGATACCCAGTACTTC. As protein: CASSCAPHQSGDTQYF.

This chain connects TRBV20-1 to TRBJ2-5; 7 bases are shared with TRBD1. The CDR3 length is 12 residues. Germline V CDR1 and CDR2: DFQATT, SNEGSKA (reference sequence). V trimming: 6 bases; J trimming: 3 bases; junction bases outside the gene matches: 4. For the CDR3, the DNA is TGCAGTGCCTTGACAGGGAAAGAGACCCAGTACTTC. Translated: CSALTGKETQYF.

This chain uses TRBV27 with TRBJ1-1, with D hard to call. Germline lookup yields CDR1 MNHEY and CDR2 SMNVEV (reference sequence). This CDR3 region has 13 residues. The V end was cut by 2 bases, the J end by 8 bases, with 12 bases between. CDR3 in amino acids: CASSLDYSSEAFF. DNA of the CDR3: TGTGCCAGCAGTTTAGACTACTCATCCGAAGCTTTCTTT.

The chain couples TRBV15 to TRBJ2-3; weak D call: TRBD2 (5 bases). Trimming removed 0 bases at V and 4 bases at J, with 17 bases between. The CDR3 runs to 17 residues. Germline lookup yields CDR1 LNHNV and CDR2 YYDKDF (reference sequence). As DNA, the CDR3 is TGTGCCACCAGCAGAGATTTTGCGCTAGCTAGCTCAGATACGCAGTATTTT. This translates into CATSRDFALASSDTQYF. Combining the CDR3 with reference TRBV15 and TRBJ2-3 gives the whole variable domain DAMVIQNPRYQVTQFGKPVTLSCSQTLNHNVMYWYQQKSSQAPKLLFHYYDKDFNNEADTPDNFQSRRPNTSFCFLDIRSPGLGDTAMYLCATSRDFALASSDTQYFGPGTRLTVL.

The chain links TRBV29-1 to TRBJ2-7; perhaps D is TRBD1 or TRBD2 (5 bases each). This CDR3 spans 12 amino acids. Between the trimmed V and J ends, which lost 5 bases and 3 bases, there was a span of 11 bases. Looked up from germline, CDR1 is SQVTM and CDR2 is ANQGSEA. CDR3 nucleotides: TGCAGCGTTCCGGGACGGAGCTACGAGCAGTACTTC. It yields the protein CSVPGRSYEQYF.

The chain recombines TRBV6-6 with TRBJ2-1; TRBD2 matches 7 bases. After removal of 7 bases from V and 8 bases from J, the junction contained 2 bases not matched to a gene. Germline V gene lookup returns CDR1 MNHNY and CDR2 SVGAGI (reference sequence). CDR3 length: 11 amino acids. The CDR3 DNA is TGTGCCAGCACTGCGGGGGATGAGCAGTTCTTC. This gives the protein CASTAGDEQFF.

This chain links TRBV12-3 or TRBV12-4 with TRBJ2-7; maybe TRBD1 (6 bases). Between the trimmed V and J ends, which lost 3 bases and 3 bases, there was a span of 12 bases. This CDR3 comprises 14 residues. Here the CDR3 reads CASSFTGLIYEQYF. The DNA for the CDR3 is TGTGCCAGCAGTTTTACAGGGCTGATCTACGAGCAGTACTTC.

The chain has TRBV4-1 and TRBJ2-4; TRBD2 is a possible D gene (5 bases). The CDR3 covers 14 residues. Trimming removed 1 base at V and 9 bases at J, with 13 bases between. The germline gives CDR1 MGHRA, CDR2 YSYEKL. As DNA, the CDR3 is TGCGCCAGCAGCCAAGTCGGGCAGGCGGGCATTCAGTACTTC. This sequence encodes CASSQVGQAGIQYF.

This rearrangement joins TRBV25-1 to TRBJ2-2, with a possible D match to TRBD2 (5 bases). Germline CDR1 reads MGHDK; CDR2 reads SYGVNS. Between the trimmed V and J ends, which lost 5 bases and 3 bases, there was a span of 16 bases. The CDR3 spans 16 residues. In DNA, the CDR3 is TGTGCCAGCAGTCTCCTCCCAGACGGGGACACCGGGGAGCTGTTTTTT. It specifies CASSLLPDGDTGELFF.

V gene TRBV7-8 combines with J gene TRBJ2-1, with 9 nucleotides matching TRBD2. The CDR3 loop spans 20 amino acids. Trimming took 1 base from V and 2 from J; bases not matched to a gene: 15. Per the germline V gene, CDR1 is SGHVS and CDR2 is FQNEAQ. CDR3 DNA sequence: TGTGCCAGCAGCTTAGAAAGTTTAGCGGGAGTAAGAGTGACCTACAATGAGCAGTTCTTC. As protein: CASSLESLAGVRVTYNEQFF. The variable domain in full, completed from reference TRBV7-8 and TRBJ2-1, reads GAGVSQSPRYKVAKRGQDVALRCDPISGHVSLFWYQQALGQGPEFLTYFQNEAQLDKSGLPSDRFFAERPEGSVSTLKIQRTQQEDSAVYLCASSLESLAGVRVTYNEQFFGPGTRLTVL.

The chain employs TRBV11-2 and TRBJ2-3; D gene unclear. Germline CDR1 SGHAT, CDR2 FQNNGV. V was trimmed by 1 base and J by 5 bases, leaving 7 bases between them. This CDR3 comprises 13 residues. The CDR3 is CASSLGPRDTQYF. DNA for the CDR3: TGTGCCAGCAGCTTAGGCCCGAGAGATACGCAGTATTTT.

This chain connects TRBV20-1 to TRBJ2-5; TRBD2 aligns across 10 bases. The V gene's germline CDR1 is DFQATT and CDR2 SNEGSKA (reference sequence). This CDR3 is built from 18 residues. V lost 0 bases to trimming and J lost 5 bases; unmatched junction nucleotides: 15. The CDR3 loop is CSARESGNSGGREETQYF. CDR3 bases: TGCAGTGCTAGAGAGAGTGGGAATAGCGGGGGGAGGGAGGAGACCCAGTACTTC.

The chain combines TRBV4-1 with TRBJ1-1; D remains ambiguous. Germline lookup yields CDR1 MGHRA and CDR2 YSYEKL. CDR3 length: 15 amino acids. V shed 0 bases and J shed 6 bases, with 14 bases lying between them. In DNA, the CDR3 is TGCGCCAGCAGCCAAGATGGGGAGGGAAGGTCTGAAGCTTTCTTT. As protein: CASSQDGEGRSEAFF.

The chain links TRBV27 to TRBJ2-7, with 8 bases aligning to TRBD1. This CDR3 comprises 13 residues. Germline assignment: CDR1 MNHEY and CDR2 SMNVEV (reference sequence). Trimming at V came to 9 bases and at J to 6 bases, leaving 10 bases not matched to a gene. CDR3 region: CASLGQGFGEQYF. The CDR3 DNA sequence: TGTGCCAGTCTTGGACAGGGCTTTGGCGAGCAGTACTTC.

CDR3 sequence: CASSLMASSDTQYF. In DNA, the CDR3 is TGTGCCAGCAGCTTAATGGCCTCGTCCGATACGCAGTATTTT. The genes are TRBV7-3 and TRBJ2-3; D gene uncertain. CDR3 size: 14 residues. The germline V gene has CDR1 SGHTA and CDR2 FQGTGA. V dropped 1 base and J dropped 6 bases, with 11 bases sitting between them.